These 14 T cell receptor beta chains share one sample of origin, sequenced in a study of blood T cell repertoires in COVID-19. Only in-frame clones appear in the TCRdb table, and some are missing; sequencing was by immunoSEQ multiplex PCR. The sample yields 350,000 to 450,000 clones, around 87% seen once. Sequences were obtained from peripheral blood. The receptors stem from a human donor in a cohort sampled during active COVID-19.

The gene calls are TRBV18 and TRBJ2-7; 10 bases agree with TRBD2. Germline lookup yields CDR1 KGHSH and CDR2 LQKENI. The V and J ends lost 2 bases and 3 bases, in that order; junction bases with no gene match: 10. The CDR3 runs 17 residues. The CDR3 coding sequence is TGTGCCAGCTCACCAATAGCGGGAGGCCCCTCGGTCTACGAGCAGTACTTC. Protein sequence: CASSPIAGGPSVYEQYF.

V usage is TRBV14 and J usage is TRBJ1-2, with 7 positions matching TRBD1. The germline CDR1 and CDR2 sequences are SGHDN and FVKESK. V was clipped by 3 bases and J by 7 bases; unmatched bases: 8. CDR3 length: 14 residues. For the CDR3, the DNA is TGTGCCAGCAGCCAGCACAGGGGAACGGGTGGCTACACCTTC. It yields the protein CASSQHRGTGGYTF.

This clone was recorded once. The chain carries TRBV20-1 and TRBJ1-1; D is unresolved. Germline V gene data show CDR1 as DFQATT and CDR2 as SNEGSKA (reference sequence). V lost 3 bases to trimming and J lost 2 bases, with 10 bases between them. This CDR3 has 13 residues. CDR3 residues: CSASWQTNTEAFF. In DNA form, the CDR3 reads TGCAGTGCTAGTTGGCAGACAAACACTGAAGCTTTCTTT.

The V call is TRBV20-1, the J call TRBJ1-4; D may be TRBD1 (6 bases). The V end was cut by 3 bases, the J end by 0 bases, with 23 bases between. The CDR3 length is 19 residues. Germline lookup yields CDR1 DFQATT and CDR2 SNEGSKA (reference sequence). DNA of the CDR3: TGCAGTGCTAGTGAGTTCAGGGGAGAGAACGTTGCAACTAATGAAAAACTGTTTTTT. It specifies CSASEFRGENVATNEKLFF.

The CDR3 loop is CASRKPKGGAANQPQHF. CDR3 coding DNA: TGTGCCAGCAGGAAGCCGAAGGGGGGGGCGGCTAATCAGCCCCAGCATTTT. V gene TRBV21-1 combines with J gene TRBJ1-5. TRBV21-1 is a listed pseudogene. CDR3 length: 17 amino acids.

The count of this clone is one. The chain links TRBV5-8 to TRBJ2-7, with a weak D call TRBD1 (6 bases). The germline CDR1 and CDR2 sequences are SGHTS and YDEGEE. This CDR3 is 15 amino acids long. V shed 1 base and J shed 4 bases, with 15 bases lying between them. The CDR3 region is CASSLRRGSRYEQYF. The CDR3 DNA follows: TGTGCCAGCAGCTTGCGCAGGGGTAGCCGGTACGAGCAGTACTTC. The entire variable domain, with the rest obtained from reference TRBV5-8 and TRBJ2-7, is as follows: EAGVTQSPTHLIKTRGQQATLRCSPISGHTSVYWYQQALGLGLQFLLWYDEGEERNRGNFPPRFSGRQFPNYSSELNVNALELEDSALYLCASSLRRGSRYEQYFGPGTRLTVT.

This chain joins TRBV28 and TRBJ2-1; 10 bases match TRBD2. This CDR3 has 20 residues. Per germline, CDR1 MDHEN and CDR2 SYDVKM. Losses at the gene ends were 2 bases for V and 5 bases for J; bases not matched to a gene: 18. CDR3 nucleotide sequence: TGTGCCAGCAGTTTACGGGCGGCAGCTCGAACTAGCGGGACTAACAATGAGCAGTTCTTC. Protein: CASSLRAAARTSGTNNEQFF.

This chain links TRBV25-1 with TRBJ2-7; 11 bases align to TRBD2. Germline trimming cut 4 bases from V and 6 bases from J; bases unmatched to any gene: 8. Germline CDR1 and CDR2: MGHDK and SYGVNS. This CDR3 contains 15 residues. The CDR3 coding sequence is TGTGCCAGCAGTGGCTTAGCGGGGGGGACGTCCGAGCAGTACTTC. It codes for CASSGLAGGTSEQYF.

This rearrangement joins TRBV3-1 (or the pseudogene TRBV3-2) to TRBJ2-5; D perhaps matches TRBD2 (5 bases). This CDR3 has 15 residues. V was shortened by 0 bases and J by 5 bases, with 13 bases between the two germline ends. The germline V gene has CDR1 LGHDT and CDR2 YNNKEL (reference sequence). The CDR3 DNA reads as TGTGCCAGCAGCCAAGACGTTCGGGGTGGGGAGACCCAGTACTTC. It translates to CASSQDVRGGETQYF.

The chain has TRBV27 and TRBJ2-7, with 8 positions matching TRBD2. CDR1 MNHEY and CDR2 SMNVEV come from the germline V gene (reference sequence). The CDR3 runs to 15 residues. V was clipped by 0 bases and J by 4 bases; unmatched bases: 5. The CDR3 DNA reads as TGTGCCAGCAGTTTATCTCCGGGGGGGGCGTACGAGCAGTACTTC. Translating gives CASSLSPGGAYEQYF.

The chain links TRBV7-9 to TRBJ2-5, with a tentative D call TRBD2 (5 bases). There are 15 residues in the CDR3. Germline lookup yields CDR1 SEHNR and CDR2 FQNEAQ (reference sequence). V shed 2 bases and J shed 3 bases, with 13 bases lying between them. For the CDR3, the DNA is TGTGCCAGCAGCTTAAAGTCCGGGGTGGAAGAGACCCAGTACTTC. Its translation: CASSLKSGVEETQYF.

The V call is TRBV5-1, the J call TRBJ2-7, with TRBD2 matching 9 bases. CDR1 and CDR2 from the germline V gene are SGHRS and YFSETQ. The junction had 7 bases not matched to a gene; V was cut back by 6 bases and J by 3 bases. CDR3 length: 14 residues. The CDR3 loop is CASTRREGHYEQYF. CDR3 coding DNA: TGCGCCAGCACCCGGCGGGAGGGCCACTACGAGCAGTACTTC.

The sample holds a few counts of this clone. V is TRBV5-4 and J is TRBJ1-1; D call uncertain. CDR1 is SGHNT, CDR2 YYREEE, per germline (reference sequence). The V gene lost 0 bases and the J gene lost 0 bases, with 12 bases spanning the gap. The CDR3 spans 16 residues. CDR3 nucleotide sequence: TGTGCCAGCAGCTTGGACCTCGAGAGCATGAACACTGAAGCTTTCTTT. Its protein is CASSLDLESMNTEAFF.

The chain uses TRBV10-3 and TRBJ1-2, with 7 bases identical to TRBD1. Germline CDR1 ENHRY, CDR2 SYGVKD. This CDR3 has 16 residues. With V trimmed by 4 bases and J by 0 bases, 8 bases remained unmatched. The CDR3 region is CAISVHTGATNYGYTF. The DNA for the CDR3 is TGTGCCATCAGTGTTCATACAGGGGCAACTAACTATGGCTACACCTTC.